This T cell receptor (beta chain) comes out of a study of regulatory T cells in long-lasting Graves disease. Building of the TCR beta libraries involved iRepertoire HTBI primers and Arm-PCR of CDR3 regions. Per the authors' pipeline: Looking across samples, the authors found roughly 58 TRBV and approximately 13 TRBJ segments. One entry per CDR3 protein, called by TCRdb with MiXCR from the multiplex PCR reads. The V and J calls were not made by the authors but by TCRdb's processing. This sample has approximately 470,000 distinct CDR3 sequences, with 15% to 20% found just once. Time point meaning: newly diagnosed GD, antithyroid drugs for less than 3 months. Extracted RNA from PBMCs served as the source of the TCR library. Graves' disease diagnoses followed American Thyroid Association guidelines. CDR1 is MNHNS, CDR2 SASEGT, per germline. The CDR3 covers 16 residues. The V segment lost 6 bases and the J segment 2 bases; nucleotides outside the gene matches: 9.

The same specimen was also included in a second study, on T cells in Graves' hyperthyroidism and ophthalmopathy. That source notes: HTBI primers were used for first-round RT-PCR of the TCR CDR3.

The source material was peripheral blood mononuclear cells (PBMCs), sampled at new diagnosis, from a patient treated with antithyroid drugs. This chain connects TRBV6-1 to TRBJ1-5, with TRBD1 matching 8 bases. The clonotype comes from a middle-aged man with Graves disease. CDR3 region: CASRQLPGGGNQPQHF. The CDR3 DNA reads TGTGCCAGCAGGCAACTGCCAGGGGGCGGCAATCAGCCCCAGCATTTT.